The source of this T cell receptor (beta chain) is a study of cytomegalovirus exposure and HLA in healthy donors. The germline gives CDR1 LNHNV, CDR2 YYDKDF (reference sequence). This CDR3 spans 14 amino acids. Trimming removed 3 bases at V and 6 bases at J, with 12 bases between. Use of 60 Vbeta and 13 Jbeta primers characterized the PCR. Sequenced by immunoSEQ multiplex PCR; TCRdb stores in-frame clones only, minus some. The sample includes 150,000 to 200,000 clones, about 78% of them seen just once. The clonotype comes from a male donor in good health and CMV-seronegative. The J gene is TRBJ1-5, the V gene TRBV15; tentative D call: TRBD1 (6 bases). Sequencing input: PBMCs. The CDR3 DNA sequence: TGTGCCACCAGCAGGGACAGTGGAGGTCAGCCCCAGCATTTT. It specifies CATSRDSGGQPQHF.